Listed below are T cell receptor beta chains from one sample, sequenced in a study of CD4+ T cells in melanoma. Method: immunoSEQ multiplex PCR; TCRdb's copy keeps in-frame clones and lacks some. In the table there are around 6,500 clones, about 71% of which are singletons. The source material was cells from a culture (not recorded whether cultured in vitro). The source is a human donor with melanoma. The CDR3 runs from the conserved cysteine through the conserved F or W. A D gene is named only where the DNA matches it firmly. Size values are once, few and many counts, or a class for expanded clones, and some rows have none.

DNA: TGTGCCAGCAGCTCGCGGCAGGGCGGGGAGCAGTACTTC
CDR3: CASSSRQGGEQYF
D: NA
J: TRBJ2-7
V: TRBV11-2
size: NA

DNA: TGCGCCAGCAGCTTGGATATAGCGCCAAGCTCCTACGAGCAGTACTTC
CDR3: CASSLDIAPSSYEQYF
D: NA
J: TRBJ2-7
V: TRBV5-1
size: NA

DNA: TGTGCCAGTACCGGGACAGGGGGCGCACGCGGGGGCGAGCAGTACTTC
CDR3: CASTGTGGARGGEQYF
D: TRBD1
J: TRBJ2-7
V: TRBV27
size: NA

DNA: TGTGCCAGCAGCCTAGGGGGACCTGAAGCTTTCTTT
CDR3: CASSLGGPEAFF
D: NA
J: TRBJ1-1
V: TRBV7-2
size: NA

DNA: TGTGCCAGCAGCTTATTAGGAGACGGGGAGCTGTTTTTT
CDR3: CASSLLGDGELFF
D: NA
J: TRBJ2-2
V: TRBV7-9
size: NA

DNA: TGTGCCAGCAGCTTCTGGGACATTCTCTTGAACACTGAAGCTTTCTTT
CDR3: CASSFWDILLNTEAFF
D: NA
J: TRBJ1-1
V: TRBV13
size: NA

DNA: TGTGCCAGCTCACCTGGAATTGTGGCCAAGAACACCGGGGAGCTGTTTTTT
CDR3: CASSPGIVAKNTGELFF
D: NA
J: TRBJ2-2
V: TRBV18
size: few

DNA: TGTGCCAGCAGCTACAGGGGCTTGAGGGAGCAGTACTTC
CDR3: CASSYRGLREQYF
D: TRBD1
J: TRBJ2-7
V: TRBV28
size: NA

DNA: TGTGCCAGCAGCCAGGGACACCTGACCGGGGAGCTGTTTTTT
CDR3: CASSQGHLTGELFF
D: NA
J: TRBJ2-2
V: TRBV11-3
size: NA

DNA: TGTGCCAGCAGCCCTCCGGGACTAGCGGGTAACTACAATGAGCAGTTCTTC
CDR3: CASSPPGLAGNYNEQFF
D: TRBD2
J: TRBJ2-1
V: TRBV7-9
size: NA

DNA: TGTGCCAGCAGCTCCTCGGATCCCACAGATACGCAGTATTTT
CDR3: CASSSSDPTDTQYF
D: NA
J: TRBJ2-3
V: TRBV7-9
size: NA

DNA: TGTGCCTGGAGTGTCGGTTGGGGTGAAGCTTTCTTT
CDR3: CAWSVGWGEAFF
D: NA
J: TRBJ1-1
V: TRBV30
size: NA

DNA: TGTGCCAGCAGCACTTCCCAGGGGAATACGCAGTATTTT
CDR3: CASSTSQGNTQYF
D: NA
J: TRBJ2-3
V: TRBV7-3
size: NA

DNA: TGCGCCAGCAGCTTGGAGATCTCCGGGACATCCTATGGCTACACCTTC
CDR3: CASSLEISGTSYGYTF
D: NA
J: TRBJ1-2
V: TRBV5-1
size: NA

DNA: TGTGCCAGTACCGATTTGGCGGTGAACACTGAAGCTTTCTTT
CDR3: CASTDLAVNTEAFF
D: NA
J: TRBJ1-1
V: TRBV19
size: NA

DNA: TGCGCCAGCAGCCGCAGGCATCCTGATGGGTCCTATAATTCACCCCTCCACTTT
CDR3: CASSRRHPDGSYNSPLHF
D: NA
J: TRBJ1-6
V: TRBV5-1
size: medium-sized

DNA: TGTGCCAGTAGTATAACAGGGGGCCTCCTGGGCGGGGAGCTGTTTTTT
CDR3: CASSITGGLLGGELFF
D: TRBD1
J: TRBJ2-2
V: TRBV19
size: medium-sized